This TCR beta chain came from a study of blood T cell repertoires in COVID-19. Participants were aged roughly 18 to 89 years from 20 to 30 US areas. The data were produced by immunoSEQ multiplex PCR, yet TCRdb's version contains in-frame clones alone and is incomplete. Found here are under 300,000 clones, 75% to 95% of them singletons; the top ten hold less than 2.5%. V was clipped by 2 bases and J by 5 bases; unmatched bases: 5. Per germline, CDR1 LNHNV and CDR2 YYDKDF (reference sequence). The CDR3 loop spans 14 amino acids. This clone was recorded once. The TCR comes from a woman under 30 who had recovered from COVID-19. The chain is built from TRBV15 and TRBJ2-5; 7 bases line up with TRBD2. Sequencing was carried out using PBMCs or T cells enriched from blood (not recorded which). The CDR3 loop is CATSRRLAGETQYF. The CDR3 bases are TGTGCCACCAGCAGACGACTAGCAGGGGAGACCCAGTACTTC.